These 15 T cell receptor beta chains share one sample of origin, sequenced in a study of radiotherapy plus CTLA-4 blockade in lung cancer. Profiled with immunoSEQ multiplex PCR; TCRdb holds only in-frame clones, not every one. The profile shows around 85,000 clones, approximately 86% of them singletons. The sample consisted of peripheral blood, taken from a patient treated with radiotherapy plus ipilimumab. The receptors here all came from a human donor with non-small cell lung cancer who had a partial response to radiotherapy plus ipilimumab.

The rearrangement joins TRBV5-1 to TRBJ2-3, with a tentative D call TRBD1 (6 bases). Per germline, CDR1 SGHRS and CDR2 YFSETQ. V gave up 2 bases and J gave up 2 bases, with 12 bases separating them. CDR3 size: 15 residues. CDR3 sequence: CASSLGQIDTDTQYF. The CDR3, as DNA: TGCGCCAGCAGCTTAGGACAGATCGACACAGATACGCAGTATTTT.

CDR3 protein: CASSVSQESYGYTF. CDR3 nucleotide sequence: TGTGCCAGCAGTGTATCCCAGGAATCCTATGGCTACACCTTC. The genes are TRBV6-1 and TRBJ1-2; no definite D call. This CDR3 is 14 amino acids long. V was clipped by 4 bases and J by 4 bases, with 13 bases between them. Germline loops: CDR1 MNHNS, CDR2 SASEGT.

The chain is built from TRBV6-5 and TRBJ1-6; tentative D call: TRBD1 (6 bases). Per germline, CDR1 MNHEY and CDR2 SVGAGI. V dropped 8 bases and J dropped 4 bases, with 15 bases sitting between them. This CDR3 contains 15 residues. The CDR3 protein is CASSGGARYNSPLHF. CDR3 in DNA: TGTGCCAGCTCTGGGGGGGCGCGGTATAATTCACCCCTCCACTTT.

This sequence joins TRBV28 and TRBJ2-7; the match to TRBD1 covers 9 bases. The CDR3 length is 14 residues. Germline V gives CDR1 MDHEN, CDR2 SYDVKM. V was pared by 2 bases and J by 5 bases, with 4 bases of the junction left unmatched. Written as DNA, the CDR3 is TGTGCCAGCAGTTTACTACAGGGGGCGAACGAGCAGTACGTC. Protein: CASSLLQGANEQYV.

V and J are TRBV10-1 and TRBJ2-5; 8 bases match TRBD1. The germline V gene encodes CDR1 WNHNN and CDR2 SYGVQD (reference sequence). After removal of 6 bases from V and 4 bases from J, the junction contained 7 bases not matched to a gene. This CDR3 spans 14 amino acids. CDR3 residues: CASSSGQGGETQYF. The CDR3 DNA sequence: TGCGCCAGCAGCTCAGGACAGGGAGGAGAGACCCAGTACTTC.

The chain employs TRBV28 and TRBJ2-5, with 8 bases aligning to TRBD1. Germline trimming cut 5 bases from V and 5 bases from J; bases unmatched to any gene: 10. From germline, CDR1 is MDHEN and CDR2 SYDVKM. The length of the CDR3 is 15 residues. This chain's CDR3 is CASSINRGNSETQYF. DNA for the CDR3: TGTGCCAGCAGTATAAACAGGGGGAACTCGGAGACCCAGTACTTC.

This clone occurred once. This chain links TRBV19 with TRBJ2-5; 8 bases align to TRBD2. With 5 bases clipped from V and 5 bases from J, the junction kept 13 bases outside the gene matches. Germline V lookup: CDR1 LNHDA, CDR2 SQIVND (reference sequence). The CDR3 sequence is 16 residues long. The CDR3 bases are TGTGCCAGTAGTCCGGGGGGGAGCGGCCTCCGGGAGACCCAGTACTTC. Its translation is CASSPGGSGLRETQYF.

The genes are TRBV6-5 and TRBJ2-7; no definite D call. The V end lost 2 bases, the J end lost 2 bases, and 7 bases lay between the germline ends. Germline loops: CDR1 MNHEY, CDR2 SVGAGI. The CDR3 is made up of 13 amino acids. CDR3 nucleotide sequence: TGTGCCAGCAGTTACAGTAGAGCCTACGAGCAGTACTTC. This encodes CASSYSRAYEQYF.

The J gene is TRBJ2-7, the V gene TRBV11-1, with a possible D match to TRBD1 (6 bases). The CDR3 is made up of 15 amino acids. V lost 5 bases and J lost 2, with 16 bases in between. Germline V CDR1 and CDR2: SGHAT, FQDESV (reference sequence). In nucleotides, the CDR3 is TGTGCCAGCAGCCCAACGCGGACAGTCCCCTACGAGCAGTACTTC. The encoded protein is CASSPTRTVPYEQYF.

The rearrangement links TRBV14 to TRBJ2-2; a weak D match, TRBD2 (6 bases). The CDR3 covers 14 residues. Germline values: CDR1 SGHDN, CDR2 FVKESK. V was cut by 3 bases and J by 3 bases, with 8 bases left in between. The chain's CDR3 is CASSQGLHTGELFF. Written as DNA, the CDR3 is TGTGCCAGCAGCCAGGGACTCCACACCGGGGAGCTGTTTTTT.

The chain joins TRBV28 to TRBJ2-1; TRBD1 matches at 9 bases. There are 16 residues in the CDR3. Germline CDR1 MDHEN, CDR2 SYDVKM. After removal of 10 bases from V and 3 bases from J, the junction contained 13 bases not matched to a gene. CDR3 DNA sequence: TGTGCCACCGAGGGTACAGGGGGCTATCGCTACAATGAGCAGTTCTTC. Translated: CATEGTGGYRYNEQFF.

This rearrangement joins TRBV29-1 to TRBJ1-5, with 10 positions matching TRBD1. Germline-derived CDR1 and CDR2 are SQVTM and ANQGSEA. The CDR3 spans 16 residues. Unmatched junction bases numbered 6, after V lost 4 bases and J lost 0 bases. The CDR3 here is CSVGQGADYSNQPQHF. DNA of the CDR3: TGCAGCGTTGGACAGGGGGCCGACTATAGCAATCAGCCCCAGCATTTT.

The V gene is TRBV29-1, the J gene TRBJ1-2; D gene unclear. Germline CDR1 and CDR2: SQVTM and ANQGSEA. Trimming pared 4 bases from V and 0 bases from J, leaving 21 bases between. The CDR3 covers 17 residues. In DNA form, the CDR3 reads TGCAGCGTTGGATTTATTCCCCAGTCAGGTTCTAACTATGGCTACACCTTC. Its translation: CSVGFIPQSGSNYGYTF.

The V gene is TRBV27, the J gene TRBJ1-5, with D perhaps TRBD1 (6 bases). V gave up 6 bases and J gave up 1 base, with 19 bases separating them. There are 17 residues in the CDR3. Germline V gives CDR1 MNHEY, CDR2 SMNVEV (reference sequence). The CDR3 bases are TGTGCCAGCAGCTCCTCCGGGGGCGGGGGAAGCAATCAGCCCCAGCATTTT. Amino acids: CASSSSGGGGSNQPQHF.

This clone occurred once. The chain recombines TRBV21-1 with TRBJ1-1. TRBV21-1 is a pseudogene. There are 15 residues in the CDR3. CDR3 sequence reads: CASPYKAERGTEAFF. The DNA for the CDR3 is TGTGCCAGCCCCTATAAGGCGGAGAGAGGCACTGAAGCTTTCTTT.